The 9 T cell receptor beta chains listed next were all sequenced from one sample in a study of memory CD8 T cells in hepatitis C reinfection. Time point here: peak reinfection, 3 to 8 weeks after reinfection detection. TCR sequencing was done directly ex vivo on sorted cells, without expansion in vitro. Using immunoSEQ multiplex PCR, the repertoire was profiled, and TCRdb retains in-frame clones only, with some absent. This table holds 44,000 or so clones, approximately 88% found once. Specimen: naive CD8+ T cells sorted from blood. These receptors all come from a man aged 18-30 years with hepatitis C virus infection.

V and J are TRBV5-1 and TRBJ2-7; the match to TRBD1 covers 7 bases. The CDR3 extends over 13 amino acids. V lost 2 bases, J lost 3 bases, and 2 bases stayed unmatched. Germline assignment: CDR1 SGHRS and CDR2 YFSETQ. The chain's CDR3 is CASSFGTDYEQYF. For the CDR3, the DNA is TGCGCCAGCAGCTTCGGGACAGACTACGAGCAGTACTTC.

The chain links TRBV10-2 to TRBJ2-1; 10 bases agree with TRBD2. V shed 3 bases and J 7 bases; nucleotides not matched to a gene: 9. Germline CDR1 WSHSY, CDR2 SAAADI. The CDR3 length is 16 residues. This CDR3 is CASSDGWTSGPNEQFF. In DNA form, the CDR3 reads TGCGCCAGCAGTGATGGGTGGACTAGCGGCCCAAATGAGCAGTTCTTC.

This chain links TRBV19 with TRBJ2-5; 11 bases match TRBD2. The CDR3 contains 15 residues. The V segment lost 3 bases and the J segment 1 base; nucleotides outside the gene matches: 1. Per germline, CDR1 LNHDA and CDR2 SQIVND (reference sequence). CDR3 amino acids: CASSITSGGQETQYF. CDR3 sequence (DNA): TGTGCCAGTAGTATTACTAGCGGGGGCCAAGAGACCCAGTACTTC.

As concerns this clone: At one boundary the junction diverges from the germline segment, which might be a read error. V usage is TRBV25-1 and J usage is TRBJ1-2; 7 nucleotides match TRBD1. The CDR3 extends over 13 amino acids. Germline CDR1 and CDR2: MGHDK and SYGVNS. DNA of the CDR3: TGTGCCGGCAGTAAAGACAGGGTTAATGGCTACACCTTC. It encodes CAGSKDRVNGYTF.

V is TRBV4-2 and J is TRBJ2-5, with 8 bases identical to TRBD2. The tail of the sequence fits TRBJ2-7 better, so the J call may be wrong. CDR1 and CDR2 from the germline V gene are LGHNA and YNFKEQ. This CDR3 region has 15 residues. CDR3: CASSFQTAGENEQYF. The CDR3 DNA follows: TGTGCCAGCAGCTTCCAAACAGCGGGAGAAAACGAGCAGTACTTC.

The CDR3 loop is CASSLWGASGSSYNEQFF. CDR3 nucleotide sequence: TGTGCCAGCAGTTTATGGGGGGCTAGCGGGTCCTCCTACAATGAGCAGTTCTTC. The rearrangement joins TRBV28 to TRBJ2-1; 8 bases map to TRBD2. The CDR3 loop spans 18 amino acids. With V trimmed by 0 bases and J by 0 bases, 7 bases remained unmatched. Germline V gene lookup returns CDR1 MDHEN and CDR2 SYDVKM.

The J gene is TRBJ2-7, the V gene TRBV6-1; TRBD2 might be the D (6 bases). The CDR3 spans 14 residues. In germline, CDR1 is MNHNS, CDR2 SASEGT. Trimming pared 6 bases from V and 0 bases from J, leaving 12 bases between. The CDR3 is CASRDAGSSYEQYV. The CDR3, as DNA: TGTGCCAGCAGGGACGCCGGGAGCTCCTACGAGCAGTACGTC.

The chain uses TRBV4-1 and TRBJ1-1; no clear D. Trimming left V 1 base short and J 4 bases short, with 7 bases between. The CDR3 is 13 residues long. CDR1 is MGHRA and CDR2 is YSYEKL in the germline V gene. The CDR3 DNA sequence: TGCGCCAGCAGCCAAGGTGTGAGCACTGAAGCTTTCTTT. As protein: CASSQGVSTEAFF.

The chain has TRBV5-6 and TRBJ2-3, with a weak D call TRBD1 (5 bases). V was cut by 4 bases and J by 8 bases, with 11 bases left in between. The germline CDR1 and CDR2 sequences are SGHDT and YYEEEE. The CDR3 totals 12 residues. DNA of the CDR3: TGTGCCAGCAGCCCAGGGTCTGCTACGCAGTATTTT. Its translation: CASSPGSATQYF.